This T cell receptor (beta chain) derives from a study of blood T cells in healthy people across ages. Primed by a sample-barcoded 5' primer and a J-beta primer mix, a second PCR proceeded for about 7 to 11 cycles. All samples gave at least 2.5 million CDR3-containing paired-end reads. TCRdb reanalysed the 5' RACE reads using MiXCR and keeps one entry per CDR3 protein. This table holds some 940,000 distinct CDR3 sequences, 25% to 35% found once. The CDR3 totals 15 residues. Trimming removed 6 bases from V and 5 bases from J, with 19 bases in between. Germline loops: CDR1 MNHEY, CDR2 SVGAGI. This clonotype was counted a few times. A read error may explain this, as a much larger clone is one base away. These data also featured in a second study, about T cells of mothers and their children. That report adds: Second-PCR primer M1S introduced sample barcodes and 2-4 random nucleotides. Reads recorded for TCR beta CDR3 numbered over 8.5 million per mother and roughly 2.7 million per child.

The clonotype originates from a middle-aged woman in good health. Sequenced material: blood. The chain uses TRBV6-5 and TRBJ2-5, with D maybe TRBD2 (6 bases). The CDR3 DNA follows: TGTGCCAGCAGCCCCGTGGGGGGAGGAGTGGAGACCCAGTACTTC. As protein: CASSPVGGGVETQYF.